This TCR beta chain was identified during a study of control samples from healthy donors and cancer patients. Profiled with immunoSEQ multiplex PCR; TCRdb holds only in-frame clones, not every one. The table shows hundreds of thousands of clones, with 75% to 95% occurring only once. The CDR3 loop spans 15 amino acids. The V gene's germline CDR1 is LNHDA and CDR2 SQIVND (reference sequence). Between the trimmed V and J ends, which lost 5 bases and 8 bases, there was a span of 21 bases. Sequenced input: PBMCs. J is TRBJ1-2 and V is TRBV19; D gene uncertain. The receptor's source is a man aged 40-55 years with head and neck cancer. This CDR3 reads CASSPPSQAPGGYTF. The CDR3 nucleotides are TGTGCCAGTAGTCCTCCAAGTCAGGCGCCGGGGGGCTACACCTTC.